This T cell receptor beta chain was captured by sequencing in a study of blood T cell repertoires in COVID-19. Study in general: Acute and convalescent COVID-19 specimens originated in the United States, Italy and Spain. The cDNA or gDNA used as material had been derived from T cells, B-cell-depleted T cells, or PBMCs.

In the study's own analysis: Cell counts per sample came from amplifying reference gene primers. Here immunoSEQ multiplex PCR was the method, and the copy in TCRdb shows in-frame clones only, minus some. The V and J calls and clone size come from that table; D and trimming were worked out from the DNA. The top ten hold roughly 2.7% of the sample, which has about 220,000 clones, about 87% seen once. The CDR3 is 14 amino acids. Trimming left V 0 bases short and J 5 bases short, with 10 bases between. Germline lookup yields CDR1 MNHEY and CDR2 SVGAGI. The V gene is TRBV6-5, the J gene TRBJ1-1; D may be TRBD1 (5 bases). The specimen was PBMCs or T cells enriched from blood (not recorded which). The TCR originated in a woman aged 30 to 39 who had recovered from COVID-19. The CDR3 reads CASSYSEGSTEAFF. For the CDR3, the DNA is TGTGCCAGCAGTTACTCGGAGGGGAGTACTGAAGCTTTCTTT.